This record looks at one T cell receptor beta chain sequence and its context. Its antigen is unidentified. The CDR3 totals 15 residues. Per germline, CDR1 SEHNR and CDR2 FQNEAQ (reference sequence). V gave up 3 bases and J gave up 9 bases, with 18 bases separating them. The data derive from a study of shared clonotypes between healthy human individuals. Sequencing used immunoSEQ multiplex PCR; TCRdb keeps in-frame clones, though not all of them. The sample consists of about 730,000 clones, about two thirds of them appearing once. The study enrolled healthy HIV-negative adults without recent acute infections or vaccinations as donors. Partitioning of CD4+ cells yielded a CD45RA+ naive subset and a CD45RA-negative memory subset. General observations from the study: Sampling covered blood only; tissue repertoires likely differ. Larger estimated richness was generally seen in naive subsets than in memory subsets.

The origin of this receptor is a woman between 25 and 40 years old in good health. Sequencing was performed on memory CD4+ T cells sorted from blood. Subset denoted: CD45RA-negative fraction. The genes are TRBV7-9 and TRBJ2-1; D call uncertain. The CDR3: CASSFSWSSGGEQFF. The CDR3 DNA follows: TGTGCCAGCAGCTTTTCCTGGTCTAGTGGCGGTGAGCAGTTCTTC.